Shown below are 10 T cell receptor beta chains from a single sample sequenced in a study of T cell responses to AZD1222 COVID-19 vaccine. TCRdb's table, derived via immunoSEQ multiplex PCR, lists solely in-frame clones and lacks some. The sample gives approximately 130,000 clones, roughly 90% of which show up once; roughly 1% is in the top ten. Sequencing used peripheral blood, obtained 28 days after the second AZD1222 dose. Receptors originate from an adult who received the AZD1222 COVID-19 vaccine.

This clone was seen repeatedly, ten times or more. V usage is TRBV25-1 and J usage is TRBJ2-7, with 7 bases fitting TRBD1. Trimming took 4 bases from V and 0 from J; bases not matched to a gene: 12. Germline V gives CDR1 MGHDK, CDR2 SYGVNS. This CDR3 is 17 amino acids long. The chain's CDR3 is CASSASLQTGPSYEQYF. Here the CDR3 DNA reads TGTGCCAGCAGTGCCAGCCTCCAGACAGGGCCCTCCTACGAGCAGTACTTC.

This clone was seen a single time. V usage is TRBV7-2 and J usage is TRBJ1-4; the D is unclear. This CDR3 has 15 amino acids. The V and J ends lost 4 bases and 7 bases respectively, with 16 bases between them. Per the germline V gene, CDR1 is SGHTA and CDR2 is FQGNSA. This CDR3 is CASSSAVVRREKLFF. DNA of the CDR3: TGTGCCAGCAGCTCGGCGGTGGTTCGCCGTGAAAAACTGTTTTTT. The whole variable domain, filled in from reference TRBV7-2 and TRBJ1-4, reads GAGVSQSPSNKVTEKGKDVELRCDPISGHTALYWYRQSLGQGLEFLIYFQGNSAPDKSGLPSDRFSAERTGGSVSTLTIQRTQQEDSAVYLCASSSAVVRREKLFFGSGTQLSVL.

V is TRBV19 and J is TRBJ2-2; 7 nucleotides line up with TRBD1. The CDR3 runs to 18 residues. J lost 0 bases, V lost 6 bases, and 13 bases had no gene match. Germline loops: CDR1 LNHDA, CDR2 SQIVND (reference sequence). Here the CDR3 DNA reads TGTGCCAGTAGAAGGGGACCTATCGGGACAGCGAACACCGGGGAGCTGTTTTTT. Its translation: CASRRGPIGTANTGELFF. Supplemented by reference TRBV19 and TRBJ2-2, the full variable domain reads DGGITQSPKYLFRKEGQNVTLSCEQNLNHDAMYWYRQDPGQGLRLIYYSQIVNDFQKGDIAEGYSVSREKKESFPLTVTSAQKNPTAFYLCASRRGPIGTANTGELFFGEGSRLTVL.

The gene calls are TRBV6-5 and TRBJ2-6; no firm D call. V shed 4 bases and J shed 0 bases, with 7 bases lying between them. The CDR3 covers 15 residues. Germline V gives CDR1 MNHEY, CDR2 SVGAGI. The CDR3 here is CASSSRYSGANVLTF. The CDR3 nucleotides read TGTGCCAGCAGTTCCCGGTACTCTGGGGCCAACGTCCTGACTTTC.

V gene TRBV20-1 combines with J gene TRBJ2-7, with a possible D match to TRBD1 (5 bases). CDR3 length equals 12 residues. The V end lost 3 bases, the J end lost 1 base, and 7 bases lay between the germline ends. The V gene's germline CDR1 is DFQATT and CDR2 SNEGSKA (reference sequence). CDR3 nucleotides: TGCAGTGCTAGTCAGGGTTCCTACGAGCAGTACTTC. Its protein product is CSASQGSYEQYF.

The V gene is TRBV9, the J gene TRBJ1-2; 7 bases align to TRBD1. The CDR3 is 15 residues long. Germline values: CDR1 SGDLS, CDR2 YYNGEE. V gave up 4 bases and J gave up 5 bases; unmatched junction bases: 11. For the CDR3, the DNA is TGTGCCAGCAGCTCCCACAGGGGTATCGGATATGGCTACACCTTC. Protein sequence: CASSSHRGIGYGYTF.

The CDR3 reads CASSETGNSPLHF. The CDR3 DNA reads as TGTGCCAGCAGTGAGACGGGAAATTCACCCCTCCACTTT. The J gene is TRBJ1-6, the V gene TRBV6-4; no definite D call. The CDR3 is 13 residues long. V lost 3 bases and J 7 bases, leaving 7 bases between the germline ends. Germline V CDR1 and CDR2: MRHNA, SNTAGT.

The V gene is TRBV3-1 (or the pseudogene TRBV3-2), the J gene TRBJ1-5, with 8 bases fitting TRBD1. V trimming: 0 bases; J trimming: 5 bases; junction bases outside the gene matches: 6. Germline V gene sequence: CDR1 LGHDT, CDR2 YNNKEL (reference sequence). The CDR3 has 16 residues. CDR3: CASSQDLSTGDQPQHF. In nucleotides, the CDR3 is TGTGCCAGCAGCCAAGATCTGTCGACAGGGGATCAGCCCCAGCATTTT.

The CDR3 loop is CASSNPGGAIEQFF. As DNA, the CDR3 is TGTGCCAGTAGTAATCCCGGCGGGGCGATTGAGCAGTTCTTC. The chain uses TRBV19 and TRBJ2-1, with D perhaps TRBD2 (6 bases). Germline V CDR1 and CDR2: LNHDA, SQIVND (reference sequence). Trimming pared 4 bases from V and 9 bases from J, leaving 16 bases between. The CDR3 is made up of 14 amino acids.

The rearrangement links TRBV19 to TRBJ1-1; TRBD1 might be the D (6 bases). This CDR3 has 17 amino acids. Germline V gives CDR1 LNHDA, CDR2 SQIVND (reference sequence). Trimming cost V 6 bases and J 0 bases, with 20 bases left between them. CDR3 sequence reads: CASSHRGQASMNTEAFF. The CDR3 DNA is TGTGCCAGTAGCCACCGGGGGCAGGCTTCCATGAACACTGAAGCTTTCTTT.